The T cell receptor beta chain described here comes from a study of beta chain features in type 1 diabetes. The wider study: Examination covered 100 million to 140 million sorted cells spanning all samples. Whole-study results and caveats: Shorter TCRB CDR3s, moderately but significantly so, were found in Type 1 diabetes patients in all four CD4+ subsets. Junctions at VDJ sites from type 1 diabetes patients had fewer insertions and more deletions.

The sequenced template was cDNA made from the entire isolated RNA. The repertoire was sequenced with immunoSEQ multiplex PCR; TCRdb's copy has only in-frame clones and lacks some. The sample consists of approximately 24,000 clones, roughly 50% of them appearing once. With 0 bases clipped from V and 0 bases from J, the junction kept 3 bases outside the gene matches. CDR3 size: 18 residues. Germline lookup yields CDR1 KGHSH and CDR2 LQKENI. This clone was seen a handful of times. Its matching antigen is unknown. The rearrangement joins TRBV18 to TRBJ2-6; 9 nucleotides align to TRBD1. The receptor comes from a young man with type 1 diabetes. Sequencing was performed on stem cell memory CD4+ T cells from blood. The CDR3 loop reads CASSPPGQGSSGANVLTF. The CDR3 DNA reads TGTGCCAGCTCACCACCGGGACAGGGATCCTCTGGGGCCAACGTCCTGACTTTC.